Here is one T cell receptor (beta chain) with its context. These data originate in a study of cytomegalovirus exposure and HLA in healthy donors. There are 15 residues in the CDR3. Germline lookup yields CDR1 SGHAT and CDR2 FQNNGV. The PCR used 60 Vbeta and 13 Jbeta primers. Sequenced by immunoSEQ multiplex PCR; TCRdb stores in-frame clones only, minus some. The repertoire holds some 110,000 clones, with about 74% as singletons. The specimen sequenced was PBMCs. This TCR derives from a woman aged 45-65 years in good health and CMV-seropositive. The chain recombines TRBV11-2 with TRBJ2-5, with 10 bases matching TRBD1. The closer fit of TRBJ2-7 to the DNA end suggests the J call may be wrong. The DNA for the CDR3 is TGTGCCAGCAGCCGGGGACAGGGGAACTCCTACGAGCAGTACTTC. Translating gives CASSRGQGNSYEQYF.